Described below is a single T cell receptor beta chain sequence and its context. Its antigen is unknown. In the sorted-subset replicate PCRs, approximately 200 ng DNA, 30,000 or so T cell genomes, was used. Original processing notes: Filtering of immunoSEQ junctional sequences could not match full-length read filtering. The assay was immunoSEQ multiplex PCR, and TCRdb's table has in-frame clones only and misses some. That table is the source of V, J and clone size, and D and trimming were worked out from the DNA. The sample includes 2 million to 2.5 million clones, approximately 95% of them seen just once. Terminally differentiated effector memory CD45RA+ cells were excluded by CCR7 positive selection of CD45RO-negative cells. The data stem from a study of shared clonotypes between healthy human individuals. Background on the study: The study enrolled a couple of women and three men aged 18 to 49. Study results and limitations: Exclusively blood specimens were collected; tissue repertoires likely differ.

Between the trimmed V and J ends, which lost 8 bases and 4 bases, there was a span of 19 bases. This CDR3 is 15 amino acids long. Germline CDR1 MGHRA, CDR2 YSYEKL. Sequencing was carried out using naive CD8+ T cells sorted from blood. J is TRBJ2-3 and V is TRBV4-1; D might be TRBD2 (6 bases). This TCR derives from a young man in good health. This chain's CDR3 is CASVGTGGSADTQYF. DNA for the CDR3: TGCGCCAGCGTTGGGACTGGAGGGAGCGCAGATACGCAGTATTTT.